In this sample, the clone carrying this TCR beta chain turned up a few times. Its antigen is undetermined. This sample was included in a study of T cell repertoires in cytomegalovirus infection. On the study more broadly: Matching HLA type and CMV infection were both indicated by public TCR beta signatures. Whole-study results and caveats: The study identified carriers of CMV plus the relevant HLA from cumulative public TCR beta family frequency. CMV-specific TCR beta clonotypes restricted by HLA-C dominated the ex vivo response.

TCRdb ran MiXCR on the reads and lists one entry per CDR3 protein. The sample consists of approximately 180,000 distinct CDR3 sequences, about 18% of them appearing once. The CDR3 is 16 residues long. CDR1 is LNHDA and CDR2 is SQIVND in the germline V gene (reference sequence). Trimming removed 2 bases from V and 4 bases from J; junction bases left unmatched: 8. The sample was CD8+ T cells from PBMCs. This receptor was taken from a human donor in good health (CMV status not recorded). Some clones in this sample may be carry-over from other donors' samples. The chain carries TRBV19 and TRBJ2-1; 7 bases match TRBD1. The CDR3 protein is CASSILAGTAYNEQFF. CDR3 nucleotide sequence: TGTGCCAGTAGTATACTAGCCGGGACAGCTTACAATGAGCAGTTCTTC.